These 13 T cell receptor beta chains originate from one sample sequenced in a study of control samples from healthy donors and cancer patients. The repertoire was sequenced with immunoSEQ multiplex PCR; TCRdb's copy has only in-frame clones and lacks some. Of 85,000 to 100,000 clones in the sample, around 80% were seen once. Sample: blood. Receptor source: a man in his fifties or sixties in good health.

The chain is built from TRBV28 and TRBJ2-1, with D perhaps assigned TRBD1 or TRBD2 (5 bases each). The V end was cut by 6 bases, the J end by 7 bases, with 22 bases between. This CDR3 comprises 16 residues. Germline V gene lookup returns CDR1 MDHEN and CDR2 SYDVKM. CDR3 region: CASRSDGAGRLNEQFF. The CDR3 DNA sequence: TGTGCCAGCAGATCCGACGGGGCAGGGCGGTTAAATGAGCAGTTCTTC.

The chain uses TRBV13 and TRBJ1-2, with D maybe TRBD1 (6 bases). The germline V and J ends were trimmed by 5 bases and 5 bases, with 12 bases remaining between them. Germline CDR1 is PRHDT and CDR2 is FYEKMQ (reference sequence). The CDR3 contains 13 residues. CDR3 nucleotides: TGTGCCAGCAGCCGGACAGAGGCTTATGGCTACACCTTC. Its protein product is CASSRTEAYGYTF.

This clone has just one count. The chain joins TRBV27 to TRBJ2-1, with D possibly matching TRBD1 (5 bases). V shed 5 bases and J shed 0 bases, with 11 bases lying between them. This CDR3 spans 15 amino acids. Germline V gene sequence: CDR1 MNHEY, CDR2 SMNVEV (reference sequence). The CDR3 protein is CASSQDSNSYNEQFF. The CDR3 nucleotides are TGTGCCAGCAGTCAAGACAGCAACTCCTACAATGAGCAGTTCTTC.

The DNA for the CDR3 is TGTGCCAGCAGCCAAGAAAGCGGAGCCAGTTCGTGGGGATACGAGCAGTACTTC. Residues: CASSQESGASSWGYEQYF. This rearrangement joins TRBV3-1 (or the pseudogene TRBV3-2) to TRBJ2-7; the D gene is possibly TRBD2 (5 bases). There are 18 residues in the CDR3. The ends were cut back, 0 bases at V and 4 bases at J, with 22 bases in the middle. CDR1 and CDR2 (germline): LGHDT, YNNKEL (reference sequence).

The chain joins TRBV19 to TRBJ2-3; 14 bases agree with TRBD2. The CDR3 runs 19 residues. Germline trimming cut 1 base from V and 0 bases from J; bases unmatched to any gene: 6. Germline lookup yields CDR1 LNHDA and CDR2 SQIVND (reference sequence). Written as DNA, the CDR3 is TGTGCCAGTAGTATAGGGGGACTAGCGGGAGTCTCTAGCACAGATACGCAGTATTTT. Translated, it gives CASSIGGLAGVSSTDTQYF. Based on the CDR3 plus reference TRBV19 and TRBJ2-3, the full variable domain is DGGITQSPKYLFRKEGQNVTLSCEQNLNHDAMYWYRQDPGQGLRLIYYSQIVNDFQKGDIAEGYSVSREKKESFPLTVTSAQKNPTAFYLCASSIGGLAGVSSTDTQYFGPGTRLTVL.

The chain carries TRBV7-2 and TRBJ1-2; D call uncertain. CDR3 length equals 12 residues. Germline assignment: CDR1 SGHTA and CDR2 FQGNSA. Trimming removed 1 base from V and 3 bases from J, with 3 bases in between. CDR3 nucleotide sequence: TGTGCCAGCAGCTTAGGAGACTATGGCTACACCTTC. Residues: CASSLGDYGYTF.

V usage is TRBV10-3 and J usage is TRBJ1-2; unclear D gene. The CDR3 totals 14 residues. Trimming pared 0 bases from V and 4 bases from J, leaving 9 bases between. Germline CDR1 reads ENHRY; CDR2 reads SYGVKD. The CDR3 is CAISESFGVYGYTF. CDR3 coding DNA: TGTGCCATCAGTGAGTCTTTCGGTGTCTATGGCTACACCTTC.

V is TRBV5-8 and J is TRBJ1-5; TRBD1 agrees at 9 bases. There are 14 residues in the CDR3. Germline V gene data show CDR1 as SGHTS and CDR2 as YDEGEE. After removal of 3 bases from V and 2 bases from J, the junction contained 0 bases not matched to a gene. The CDR3, as DNA: TGTGCCAGCAGCTGGACAGGGGGCAATCAGCCCCAGCATTTT. It encodes CASSWTGGNQPQHF.

This chain joins TRBV5-1 and TRBJ1-3; D is unclear. V lost 3 bases, J lost 3 bases, and 7 bases lay in between. This CDR3 has 13 amino acids. CDR1 and CDR2 from the germline V gene are SGHRS and YFSETQ. The CDR3 sequence: CASSSRGGNTIYF. Here the CDR3 DNA reads TGCGCCAGCAGCTCCCGCGGTGGAAACACCATATATTTT.

The V call is TRBV3-1 (or the pseudogene TRBV3-2), the J call TRBJ2-2; tentative D call: TRBD2 (5 bases). V dropped 3 bases and J dropped 6 bases, with 17 bases sitting between them. The CDR3 spans 16 residues. Germline-derived CDR1 and CDR2 are LGHDT and YNNKEL (reference sequence). CDR3 loop: CASSHLASSHSGELFF. CDR3 nucleotides: TGTGCCAGCAGCCACCTCGCTAGCTCTCATTCCGGGGAGCTGTTTTTT.

In the case of this clone: Other DNA sequences within the sample encode an identical CDR3. The chain carries TRBV19 and TRBJ1-2; no firm D call. This CDR3 spans 14 amino acids. Germline lookup yields CDR1 LNHDA and CDR2 SQIVND (reference sequence). V dropped 3 bases and J dropped 0 bases, with 8 bases sitting between them. For the CDR3, the DNA is TGTGCCAGTAGTATTGGGCAGTCTAACTATGGCTACACCTTC. Its translation is CASSIGQSNYGYTF.

The V and J genes are TRBV4-1 and TRBJ2-2; a possible D gene is TRBD2 (6 bases). V lost 1 base and J 0 bases, leaving 9 bases between the germline ends. In germline, CDR1 is MGHRA, CDR2 YSYEKL. The CDR3 has 16 amino acids. CDR3 sequence: CASSQGSGPNTGELFF. The CDR3 nucleotides read TGCGCCAGCAGCCAAGGTAGCGGACCGAACACCGGGGAGCTGTTTTTT.

V usage is TRBV3-1 (or the pseudogene TRBV3-2) and J usage is TRBJ2-5, with TRBD2 identical over 9 bases. The V gene's germline CDR1 is LGHDT and CDR2 YNNKEL (reference sequence). V lost 3 bases to trimming and J lost 5 bases; unmatched junction nucleotides: 7. The CDR3 runs 15 residues. CDR3 sequence: CASSHSSGALETQYF. The CDR3, as DNA: TGTGCCAGCAGCCACTCTAGCGGGGCCCTGGAGACCCAGTACTTC.